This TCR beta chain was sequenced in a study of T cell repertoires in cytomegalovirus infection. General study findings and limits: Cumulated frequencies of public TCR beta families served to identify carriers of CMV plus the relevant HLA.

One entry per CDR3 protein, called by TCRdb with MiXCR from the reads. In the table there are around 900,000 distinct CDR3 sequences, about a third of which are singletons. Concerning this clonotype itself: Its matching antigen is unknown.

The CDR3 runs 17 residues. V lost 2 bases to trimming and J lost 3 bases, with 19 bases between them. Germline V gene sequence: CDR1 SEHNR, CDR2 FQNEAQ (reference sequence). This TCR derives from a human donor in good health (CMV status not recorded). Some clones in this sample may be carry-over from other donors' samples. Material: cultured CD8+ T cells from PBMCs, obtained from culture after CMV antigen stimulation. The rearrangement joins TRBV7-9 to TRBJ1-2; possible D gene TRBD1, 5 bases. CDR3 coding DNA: TGTGCCAGCAGCTTACCAAAGACAGAGACCTTCGACTATGGCTACACCTTC. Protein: CASSLPKTETFDYGYTF.